Given below is one T cell receptor (beta chain) in context. Its specificity is not known. V was trimmed by 6 bases and J by 2 bases, leaving 13 bases between them. The length of the CDR3 is 14 residues. This specimen belongs to a study of T-cell memory formation after mild COVID-19. Whole-study results and caveats: Some SARS-CoV-2-responding clones were already detected in memory before infection.

TCRdb fed the 5' RACE reads into MiXCR, producing one record per CDR3 protein. The repertoire holds fewer than 350,000 distinct CDR3 sequences, approximately 15% seen once, with approximately 22% in the top ten. The material sequenced was PBMCs or a T cell subset sorted from them (not recorded which). The chain joins TRBV12-3 or TRBV12-4 to TRBJ1-2, with D uncertain. The clonotype originates from a man aged 18 to 35 who had mild COVID-19 (a few samples of this study predate the infection). Cell type and time point are not known. CDR3: CASSPVRGNYGYTF. In nucleotides, the CDR3 is TGTGCCAGCAGCCCTGTTCGGGGAAACTATGGCTACACCTTC.